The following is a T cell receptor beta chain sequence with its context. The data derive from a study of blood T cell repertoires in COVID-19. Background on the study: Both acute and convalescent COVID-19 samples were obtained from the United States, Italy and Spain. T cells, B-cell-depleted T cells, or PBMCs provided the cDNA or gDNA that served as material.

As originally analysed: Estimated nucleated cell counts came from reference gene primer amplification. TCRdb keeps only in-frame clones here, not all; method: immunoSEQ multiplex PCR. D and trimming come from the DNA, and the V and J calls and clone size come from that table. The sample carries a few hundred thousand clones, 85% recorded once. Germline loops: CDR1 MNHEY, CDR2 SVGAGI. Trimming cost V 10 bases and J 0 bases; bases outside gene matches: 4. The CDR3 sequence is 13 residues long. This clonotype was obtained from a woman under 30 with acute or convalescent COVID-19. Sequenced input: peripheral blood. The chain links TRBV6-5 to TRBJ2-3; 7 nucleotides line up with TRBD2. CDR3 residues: CATGTISTDTQYF. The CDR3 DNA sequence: TGTGCCACCGGGACTATTAGCACAGATACGCAGTATTTT.